This T cell receptor beta chain was found in a study of blood T cells in healthy people across ages. Overall study results and limits: TCR beta diversity, measured per million T cells, fell in a roughly linear way with age. The unsorted PBMCs prevented any conclusive comparison of naive versus antigen-experienced cells.

This clonotype was found a few times. The antigen remains undetermined. Using a J-beta primer mix together with a sample-barcoded 5' primer, a second PCR was run for about 7 to 12 cycles. Unique molecular identifiers of 12 random nucleotides labeled each cDNA. TCRdb fed the 5' RACE reads into MiXCR, producing one record per CDR3 protein. The table lists about 2 million distinct CDR3 sequences, roughly 49% of them singletons. CDR3 length: 13 residues. Germline V gene data show CDR1 as SEHNR and CDR2 as FQNEAQ (reference sequence). V was trimmed by 3 bases and J by 4 bases, leaving 7 bases between them. The sequencing input was blood. The chain has TRBV7-9 and TRBJ1-5; no reliable D call. The receptor comes from a woman aged 40 to 55 in good health. DNA for the CDR3: TGTGCCAGCAGCTTGAATAAGAATCAGCCCCAGCATTTT. Protein sequence: CASSLNKNQPQHF.